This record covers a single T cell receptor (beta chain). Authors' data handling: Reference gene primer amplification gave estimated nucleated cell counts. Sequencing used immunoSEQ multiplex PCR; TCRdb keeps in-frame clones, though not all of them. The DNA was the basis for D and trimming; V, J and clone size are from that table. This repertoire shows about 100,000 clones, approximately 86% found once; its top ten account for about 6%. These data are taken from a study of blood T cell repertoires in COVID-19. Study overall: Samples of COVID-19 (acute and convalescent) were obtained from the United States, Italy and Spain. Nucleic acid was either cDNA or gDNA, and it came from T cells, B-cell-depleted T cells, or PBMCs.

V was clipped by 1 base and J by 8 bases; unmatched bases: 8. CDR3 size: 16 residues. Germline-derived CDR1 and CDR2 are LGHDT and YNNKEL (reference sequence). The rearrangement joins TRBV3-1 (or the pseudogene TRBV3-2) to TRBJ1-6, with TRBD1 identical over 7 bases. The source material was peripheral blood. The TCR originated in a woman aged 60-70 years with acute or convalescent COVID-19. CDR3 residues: CASSQVLRGADSPLHF. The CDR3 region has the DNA TGTGCCAGCAGCCAAGTTCTCAGGGGGGCCGATTCACCCCTCCACTTT.